This T cell receptor (beta chain) is drawn from a study of blood T cell repertoires in COVID-19 (dated by TCRdb to 2018 to 2021). At the level of the whole study: Samples covering the acute and convalescent phases of COVID-19 were provided by collaborators in the United States, Italy and Spain. The material from the prospective study consisted of cDNA or gDNA derived from T cells, B-cell-depleted T cells, or PBMCs. The dataset comprised deeply sampled blood TCRbeta repertoires from subjects exposed to, actively infected with, or recovered from COVID-19. The repertoires were made available in a free public database intended to serve as a resource for research on the immune response to SARS-CoV-2. Samples were obtained from the ongoing ImmuneRACE study (first 160 participants) and from roughly 1,300 subjects provided by 6 global collaborators. The sample metadata nearly always contained a de-identified subject ID, COVID-19 status, age in years and sex. Where HLA class I and class II types were available, the types were taken from metadata supplied by the sample provider, not from assay-based typing. The investigation overall reported the following: How much clinical and demographic metadata was included differed by source and by participant, and the metadata was provided uncurated.

Cut back by 2 bases and 4 bases, the V and J ends lie 23 bases apart. The CDR3 starts with the cysteine, ends with the phenylalanine, and has 19 residues. The kept DNA is CDR3 alone, 57 bases in frame from the first base. CDR1 SGHTA and CDR2 FQGTGA are derived from the germline V gene. In Seattle, one collaborating source enrolled patients while the infection was active and tracked those patients longitudinally over the course of disease. Each collaborating institution followed its own protocols to collect whole blood in K2EDTA tubes. For TCRbeta analysis, collaborators shipped samples in one of three forms: frozen whole blood, isolated PBMCs, or DNA extracted from either of those sample types. This clone was observed a single time. Its antigen is still unknown. The input lacks base qualities; no much larger clone sits a single base away. TCRbeta CDR3 regions were amplified from genomic DNA using the immunoSEQ Assay, a bias-controlled multiplex PCR. In the authors' own workflow: Nucleated cell counts per sample were estimated from amplification of reference gene primers within the assay. To quantify the absolute abundance of each unique TCRbeta CDR3 rearrangement, sequence reads were collapsed and filtered. For each sample, productive Simpson clonality was calculated as the square root of Simpson's diversity index over productive rearrangements. TCRdb took over this immuneACCESS table, retaining in-frame rearrangements with V and J assigned. Such tables are incomplete; in checked studies, under half of the missing clones stem from an unresolved V gene, and the remainder is unexplained. The V and J calls and clone size are taken from that table; D and trimming were inferred from the DNA. The sample table records more than 300,000 clones; approximately 89% of these occur just once. 1.5% to 2% of the sample comes from the top ten.

The sample consisted of peripheral blood. The chain employs TRBV7-3 and TRBJ2-2; tentative D gene TRBD1, with 6 bases matching. The TCR was taken from a woman aged 25 to 45 with COVID-19, enrolled during active disease. At the DNA level, the sequence is TGTGCCAGCAGCTTAGGGCTAGGCAGGGGAATCACGGGCACCGGGGAGCTGTTTTTT. Its protein product is CASSLGLGRGITGTGELFF. Full variable domain (CDR3 extended with the reference TRBV7-3 and TRBJ2-2 proteins): GAGVSQTPSNKVTEKGKYVELRCDPISGHTALYWYRQSLGQGPEFLIYFQGTGAADDSGLPNDRFFAVRPEGSVSTLKIQRTERGDSAVYLCASSLGLGRGITGTGELFFGEGSRLTVL.